This T cell receptor beta chain was identified in a study of T cell responses to AZD1222 COVID-19 vaccine. Profiling relied on immunoSEQ multiplex PCR, and the TCRdb table lists in-frame clones only, not all of them. Found here are 110,000 to 150,000 clones, approximately 90% of them singletons; the top ten hold around 1.6%. The CDR3 sequence is 13 residues long. Looked up from germline, CDR1 is SGHNT and CDR2 is YYREEE (reference sequence). Trimming took off 2 bases at V and 1 base at J, with 6 bases between the two ends. The TCR sequence derives from an adult in good health. This sequence joins TRBV5-4 and TRBJ1-1; no clear D gene. This specimen consisted of peripheral blood, obtained on day 0 of AZD1222 vaccination. The CDR3 sequence: CASSFRGNTEAFF. Here the CDR3 DNA reads TGTGCCAGCAGCTTTCGGGGGAACACTGAAGCTTTCTTT.